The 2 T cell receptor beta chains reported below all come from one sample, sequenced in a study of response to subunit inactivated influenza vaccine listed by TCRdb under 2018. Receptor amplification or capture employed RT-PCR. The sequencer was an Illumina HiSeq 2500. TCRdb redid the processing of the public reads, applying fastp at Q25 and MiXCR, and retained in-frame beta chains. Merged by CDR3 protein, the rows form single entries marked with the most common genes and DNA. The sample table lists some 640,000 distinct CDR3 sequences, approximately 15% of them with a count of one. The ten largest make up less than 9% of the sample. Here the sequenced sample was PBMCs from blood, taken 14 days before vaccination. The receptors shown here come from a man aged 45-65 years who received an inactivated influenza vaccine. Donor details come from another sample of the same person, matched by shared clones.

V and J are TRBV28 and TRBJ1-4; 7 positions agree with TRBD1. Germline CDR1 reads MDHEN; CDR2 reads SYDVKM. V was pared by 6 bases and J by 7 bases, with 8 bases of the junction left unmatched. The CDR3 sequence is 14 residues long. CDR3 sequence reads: CASRAGTAIEKLFF. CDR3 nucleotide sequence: TGTGCCAGCAGGGCCGGGACAGCGATTGAAAAACTGTTTTTT.

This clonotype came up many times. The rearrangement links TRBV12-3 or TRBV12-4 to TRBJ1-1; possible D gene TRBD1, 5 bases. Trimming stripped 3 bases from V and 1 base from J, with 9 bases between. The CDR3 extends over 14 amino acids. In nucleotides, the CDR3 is TGTGCCAGCAGTTTTGGGGCGGCGAACACTGAAGCTTTCTTT. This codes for CASSFGAANTEAFF.